This T cell receptor (beta chain) originates from a study of CD8+CD57+ T cells in acquired aplastic anemia. About the study: Isolated CD4+ and CD8+ cells, once sorted, yielded DNA averaging approximately 3 ug.

Genomic DNA templated the TCR beta VDJ and CDR3 profiling. TCRdb re-derived calls from the reads in MiXCR, one entry per CDR3 protein. The sample comprises a few hundred thousand distinct CDR3 sequences, approximately 60% of which are singletons, and less than 30% rests with the top ten. V was clipped by 6 bases and J by 7 bases, with 18 bases between them. This CDR3 is built from 13 residues. CDR1 DFQATT and CDR2 SNEGSKA come from the germline V gene (reference sequence). The sequencing sample was made of sorted CD4+, CD8+, or CD8+CD57+ T cells (not recorded which) from PBMCs. The receptor comes from a human donor in good health. The chain joins TRBV20-1 to TRBJ1-1; D might be TRBD1 (6 bases). CDR3 sequence: CSAKYQGWGEAFF. The CDR3 bases are TGCAGTGCAAAGTACCAGGGGTGGGGTGAAGCTTTCTTT.